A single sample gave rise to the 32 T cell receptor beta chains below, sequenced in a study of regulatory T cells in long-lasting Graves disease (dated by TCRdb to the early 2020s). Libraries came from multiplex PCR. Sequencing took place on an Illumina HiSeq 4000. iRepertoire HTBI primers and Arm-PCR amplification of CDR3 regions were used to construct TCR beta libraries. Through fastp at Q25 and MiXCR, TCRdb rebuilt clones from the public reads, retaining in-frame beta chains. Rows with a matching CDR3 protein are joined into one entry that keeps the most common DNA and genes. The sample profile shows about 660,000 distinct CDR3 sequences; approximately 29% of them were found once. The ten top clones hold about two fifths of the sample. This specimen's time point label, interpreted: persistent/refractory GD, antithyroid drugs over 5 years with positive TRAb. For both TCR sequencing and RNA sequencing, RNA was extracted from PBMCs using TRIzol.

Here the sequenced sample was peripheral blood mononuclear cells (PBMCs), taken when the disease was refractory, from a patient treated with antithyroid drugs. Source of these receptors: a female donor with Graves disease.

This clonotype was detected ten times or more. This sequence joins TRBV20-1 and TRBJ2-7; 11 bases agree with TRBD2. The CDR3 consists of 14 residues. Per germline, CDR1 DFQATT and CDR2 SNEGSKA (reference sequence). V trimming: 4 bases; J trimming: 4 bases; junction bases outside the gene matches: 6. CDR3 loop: CSAITGTSGYEQYF. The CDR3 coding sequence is TGCAGTGCTATAACCGGGACTAGCGGATACGAGCAGTACTTC.

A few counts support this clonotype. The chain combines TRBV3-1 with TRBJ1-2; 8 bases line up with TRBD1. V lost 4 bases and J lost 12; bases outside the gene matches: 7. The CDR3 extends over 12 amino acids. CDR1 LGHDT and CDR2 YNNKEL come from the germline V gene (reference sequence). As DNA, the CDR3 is TGTGCCAGCAGCCTCAAGACAGGGGCTCACACCTTC. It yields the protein CASSLKTGAHTF.

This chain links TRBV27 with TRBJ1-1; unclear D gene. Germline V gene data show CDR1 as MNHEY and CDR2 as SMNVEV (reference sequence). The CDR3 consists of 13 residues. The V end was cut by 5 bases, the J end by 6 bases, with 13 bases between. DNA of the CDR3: TGTGCCAGCAGTACCCAAGGTCGGGCTGAAGCTTTCTTT. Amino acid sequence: CASSTQGRAEAFF.

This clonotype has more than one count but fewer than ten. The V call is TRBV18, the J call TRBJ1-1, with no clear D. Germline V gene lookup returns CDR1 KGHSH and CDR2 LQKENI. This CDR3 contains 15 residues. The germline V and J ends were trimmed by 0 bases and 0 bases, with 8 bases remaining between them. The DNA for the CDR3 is TGTGCCAGCTCACCACCGCTAGAAATGAACACTGAAGCTTTCTTT. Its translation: CASSPPLEMNTEAFF.

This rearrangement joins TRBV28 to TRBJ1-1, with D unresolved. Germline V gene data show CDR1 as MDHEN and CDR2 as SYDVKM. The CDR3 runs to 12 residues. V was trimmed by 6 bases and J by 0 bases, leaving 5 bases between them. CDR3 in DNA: TGTGCCAGCAGACAGATGAACACTGAAGCTTTCTTT. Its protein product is CASRQMNTEAFF.

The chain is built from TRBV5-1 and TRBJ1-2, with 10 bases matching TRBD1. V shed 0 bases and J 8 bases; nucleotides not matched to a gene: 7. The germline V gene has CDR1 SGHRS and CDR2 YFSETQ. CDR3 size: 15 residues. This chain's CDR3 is CASSLAGQGVLGYTF. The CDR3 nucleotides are TGCGCCAGCAGCTTGGCAGGACAGGGGGTGCTCGGCTACACCTTC.

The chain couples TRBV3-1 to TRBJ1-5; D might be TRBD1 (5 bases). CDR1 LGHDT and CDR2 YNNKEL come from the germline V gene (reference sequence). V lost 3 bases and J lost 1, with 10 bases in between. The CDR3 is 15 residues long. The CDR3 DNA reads TGTGCCAGCAGCCAGGAAGGGGTAAGCAATCAGCCCCAGCATTTT. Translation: CASSQEGVSNQPQHF.

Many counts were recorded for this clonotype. CDR3 bases: TGTGCCAGCAGCTTAGATCGGATAGGCAGGCGCTACGAGCAGTACTTC. Its protein is CASSLDRIGRRYEQYF. This sequence joins TRBV11-2 and TRBJ2-7; D is unclear. Germline loops: CDR1 SGHAT, CDR2 FQNNGV. With 0 bases removed from V and 3 bases from J, the gap between germline ends came to 15 bases. The CDR3 sequence is 16 residues long.

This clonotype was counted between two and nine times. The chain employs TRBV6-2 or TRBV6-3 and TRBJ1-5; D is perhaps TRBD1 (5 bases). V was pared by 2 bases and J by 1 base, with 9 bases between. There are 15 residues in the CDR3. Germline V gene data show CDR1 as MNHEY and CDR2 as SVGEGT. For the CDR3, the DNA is TGTGCCAGCAGTTACGGGACGGAGAGCAATCAGCCCCAGCATTTT. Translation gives CASSYGTESNQPQHF.

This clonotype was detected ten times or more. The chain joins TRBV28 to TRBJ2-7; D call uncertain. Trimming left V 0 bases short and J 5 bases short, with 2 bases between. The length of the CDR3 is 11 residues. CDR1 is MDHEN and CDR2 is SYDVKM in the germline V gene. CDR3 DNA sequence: TGTGCCAGCAGTTTATGGAACGAGCAGTACTTC. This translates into CASSLWNEQYF. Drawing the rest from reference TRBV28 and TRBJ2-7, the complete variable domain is DVKVTQSSRYLVKRTGEKVFLECVQDMDHENMFWYRQDPGLGLRLIYFSYDVKMKEKGDIPEGYSVSREKKERFSLILESASTNQTSMYLCASSLWNEQYFGPGTRLTVT.

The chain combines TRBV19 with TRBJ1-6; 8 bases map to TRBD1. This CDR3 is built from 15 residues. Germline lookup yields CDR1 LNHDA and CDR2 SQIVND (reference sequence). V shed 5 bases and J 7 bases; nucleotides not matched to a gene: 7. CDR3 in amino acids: CASSYAGGQNSPLHF. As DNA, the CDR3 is TGTGCCAGTAGTTACGCAGGGGGCCAGAATTCACCCCTCCACTTT.

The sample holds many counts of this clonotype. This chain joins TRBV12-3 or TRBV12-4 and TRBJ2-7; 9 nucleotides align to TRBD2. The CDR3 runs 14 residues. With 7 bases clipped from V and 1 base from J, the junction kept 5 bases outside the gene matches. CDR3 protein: CASTRLAASYEQYF. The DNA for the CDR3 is TGTGCCAGCACCAGACTAGCGGCGTCCTACGAGCAGTACTTC.

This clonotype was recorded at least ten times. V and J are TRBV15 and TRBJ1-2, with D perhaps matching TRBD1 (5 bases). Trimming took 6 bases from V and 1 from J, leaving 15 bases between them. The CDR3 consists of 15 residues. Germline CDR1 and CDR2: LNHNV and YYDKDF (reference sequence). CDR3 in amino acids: CATSQSVRDNYGYTF. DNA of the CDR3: TGTGCCACCAGTCAGAGTGTCAGGGATAACTATGGCTACACCTTC.

The DNA of the CDR3 is TGTGCCAGCAGCCTCCCACCGGGACTAGCGGGCACCGGGGAGCTGTTTTTT. Residues: CASSLPPGLAGTGELFF. The chain joins TRBV12-3 or TRBV12-4 to TRBJ2-2; TRBD2 agrees at 12 bases. CDR3 length: 17 residues. V lost 6 bases to trimming and J lost 4 bases; unmatched junction nucleotides: 9.

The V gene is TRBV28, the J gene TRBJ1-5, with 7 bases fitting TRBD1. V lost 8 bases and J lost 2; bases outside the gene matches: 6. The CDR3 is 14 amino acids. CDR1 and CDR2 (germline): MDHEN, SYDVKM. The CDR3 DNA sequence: TGTGCCAGCCAGGGGGGGACCCGCAATCAGCCCCAGCATTTT. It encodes CASQGGTRNQPQHF.

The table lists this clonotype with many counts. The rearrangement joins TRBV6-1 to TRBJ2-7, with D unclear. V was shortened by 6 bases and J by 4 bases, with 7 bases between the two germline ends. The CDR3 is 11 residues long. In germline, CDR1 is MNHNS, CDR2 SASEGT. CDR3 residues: CASSPTYEQYF. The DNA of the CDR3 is TGTGCCAGCAGCCCGACTTACGAGCAGTACTTC.

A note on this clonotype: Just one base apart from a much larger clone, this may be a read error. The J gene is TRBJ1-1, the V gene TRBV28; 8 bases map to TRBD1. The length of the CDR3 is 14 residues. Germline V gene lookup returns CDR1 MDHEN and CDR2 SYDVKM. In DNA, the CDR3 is TGTGCCAGCAGTTTCAGGGGGCTGTACACTGAAGCTTCCTTT. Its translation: CASSFRGLYTEASF.

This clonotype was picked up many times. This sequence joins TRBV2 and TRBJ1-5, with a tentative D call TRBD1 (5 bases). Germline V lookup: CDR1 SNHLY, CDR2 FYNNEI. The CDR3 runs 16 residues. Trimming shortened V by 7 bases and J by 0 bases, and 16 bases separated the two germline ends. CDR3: CASKRRGVDSNQPQHF. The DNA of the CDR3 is TGTGCCAGCAAACGCAGAGGGGTGGATAGCAATCAGCCCCAGCATTTT.

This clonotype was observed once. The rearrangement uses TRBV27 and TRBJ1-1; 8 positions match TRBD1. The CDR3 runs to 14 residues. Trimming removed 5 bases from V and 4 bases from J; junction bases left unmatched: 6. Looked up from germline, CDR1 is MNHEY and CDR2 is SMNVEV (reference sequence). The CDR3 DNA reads TGTGCCAGCAGTATCTCAGGGGGCATCACTGAAGCTTTCTTT. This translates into CASSISGGITEAFF.

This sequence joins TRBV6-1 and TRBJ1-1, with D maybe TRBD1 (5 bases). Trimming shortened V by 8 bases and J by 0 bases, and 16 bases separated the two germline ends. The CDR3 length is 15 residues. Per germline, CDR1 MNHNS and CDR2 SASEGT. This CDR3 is CASALGEFMNTEAFF. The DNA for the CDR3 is TGTGCCAGCGCCCTGGGGGAATTCATGAACACTGAAGCTTTCTTT.

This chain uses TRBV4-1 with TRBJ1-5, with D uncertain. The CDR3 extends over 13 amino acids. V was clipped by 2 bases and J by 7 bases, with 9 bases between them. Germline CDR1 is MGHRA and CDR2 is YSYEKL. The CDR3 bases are TGCGCCAGCAGCCAACTCGAGGAACAGCCCCAGCATTTT. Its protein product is CASSQLEEQPQHF.

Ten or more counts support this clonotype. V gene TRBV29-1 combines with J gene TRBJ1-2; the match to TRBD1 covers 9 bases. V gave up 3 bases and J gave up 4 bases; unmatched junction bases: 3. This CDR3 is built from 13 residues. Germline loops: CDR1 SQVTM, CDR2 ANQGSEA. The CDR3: CSVEGQGTYGYTF. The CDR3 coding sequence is TGCAGCGTTGAGGGACAGGGAACCTATGGCTACACCTTC.

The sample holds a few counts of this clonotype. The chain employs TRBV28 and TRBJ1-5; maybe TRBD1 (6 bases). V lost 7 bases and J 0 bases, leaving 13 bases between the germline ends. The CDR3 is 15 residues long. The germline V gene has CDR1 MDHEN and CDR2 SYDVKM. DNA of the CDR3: TGTGCCAGCATTTCACAGGGATATAGCAATCAGCCCCAGCATTTT. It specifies CASISQGYSNQPQHF.

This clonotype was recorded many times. CDR3 sequence reads: CASSYGQGPYGYTF. CDR3 bases: TGTGCCAGCAGTTATGGACAGGGGCCCTATGGCTACACCTTC. This chain uses TRBV6-5 with TRBJ1-2; 9 bases are shared with TRBD1. Germline CDR1 MNHEY, CDR2 SVGAGI. After removal of 3 bases from V and 4 bases from J, the junction contained 3 bases not matched to a gene. The CDR3 has 14 amino acids.

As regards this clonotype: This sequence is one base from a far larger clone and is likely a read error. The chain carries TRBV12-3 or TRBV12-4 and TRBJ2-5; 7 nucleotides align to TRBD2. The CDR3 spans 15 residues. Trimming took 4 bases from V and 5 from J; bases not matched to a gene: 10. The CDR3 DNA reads TGTGCCAGCAGTTCGGGACTAACGGGAGGTGAGACCCAGTACTTC. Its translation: CASSSGLTGGETQYF.

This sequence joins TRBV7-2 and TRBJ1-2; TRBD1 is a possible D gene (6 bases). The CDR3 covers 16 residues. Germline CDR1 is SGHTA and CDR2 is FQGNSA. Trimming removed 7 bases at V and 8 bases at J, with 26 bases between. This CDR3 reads CASNSNPLTGLRGYTF. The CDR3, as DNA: TGTGCCAGCAACTCCAATCCATTGACAGGCCTGAGGGGCTACACCTTC.

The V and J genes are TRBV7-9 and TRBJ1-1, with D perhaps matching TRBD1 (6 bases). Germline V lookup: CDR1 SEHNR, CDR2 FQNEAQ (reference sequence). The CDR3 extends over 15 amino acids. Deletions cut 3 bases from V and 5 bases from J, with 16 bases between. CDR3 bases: TGTGCCAGCAGCTTCTTTAGCACAGGGCGTACTGAAGCTTTCTTT. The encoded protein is CASSFFSTGRTEAFF.

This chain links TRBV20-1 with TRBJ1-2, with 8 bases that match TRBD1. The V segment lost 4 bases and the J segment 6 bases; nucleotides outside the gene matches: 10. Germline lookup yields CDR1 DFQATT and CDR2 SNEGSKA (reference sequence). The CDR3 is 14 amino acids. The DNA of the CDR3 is TGCAGTGCTAATCCCCAAGGACAGGGCCATGGCTACACCTTC. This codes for CSANPQGQGHGYTF.

The CDR3 DNA reads TGTGCCAGCAGTTACTCGGGGCGACAGGGGGAGCTGTTTTTT. It codes for CASSYSGRQGELFF. The rearrangement joins TRBV12-3 or TRBV12-4 to TRBJ2-2; either TRBD1 or TRBD2 may supply D (5 bases each). The CDR3 has 14 amino acids. The germline V and J ends were trimmed by 4 bases and 8 bases, with 14 bases remaining between them.

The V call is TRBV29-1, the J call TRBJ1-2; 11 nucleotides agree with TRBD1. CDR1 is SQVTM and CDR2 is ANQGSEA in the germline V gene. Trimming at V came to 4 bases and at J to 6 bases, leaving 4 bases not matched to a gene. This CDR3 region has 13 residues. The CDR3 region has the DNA TGCAGCGTTGCGGGGGACAGGGGGGATGGCTACACCTTC. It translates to CSVAGDRGDGYTF. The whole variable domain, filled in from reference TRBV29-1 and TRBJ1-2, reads SAVISQKPSRDICQRGTSLTIQCQVDSQVTMMFWYRQQPGQSLTLIATANQGSEATYESGFVIDKFPISRPNLTFSTLTVSNMSPEDSSIYLCSVAGDRGDGYTFGSGTRLTVV.

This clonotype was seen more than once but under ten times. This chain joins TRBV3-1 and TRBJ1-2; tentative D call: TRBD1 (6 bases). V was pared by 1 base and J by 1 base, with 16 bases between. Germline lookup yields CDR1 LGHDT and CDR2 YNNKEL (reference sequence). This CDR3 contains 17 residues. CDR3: CASSQAPQGTLNYGYTF. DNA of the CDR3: TGTGCCAGCAGCCAAGCCCCCCAGGGGACTCTTAACTATGGCTACACCTTC. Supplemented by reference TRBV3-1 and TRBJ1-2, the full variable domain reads DTAVSQTPKYLVTQMGNDKSIKCEQNLGHDTMYWYKQDSKKFLKIMFSYNNKELIINETVPNRFSPKSPDKAHLNLHINSLELGDSAVYFCASSQAPQGTLNYGYTFGSGTRLTVV.

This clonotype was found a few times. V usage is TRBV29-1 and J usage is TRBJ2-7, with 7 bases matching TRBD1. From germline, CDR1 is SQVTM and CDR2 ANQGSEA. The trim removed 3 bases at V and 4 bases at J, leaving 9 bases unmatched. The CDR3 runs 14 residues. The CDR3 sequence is CSVDLAGGPYEQYF. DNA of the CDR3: TGCAGCGTTGATCTCGCAGGGGGACCGTACGAGCAGTACTTC.